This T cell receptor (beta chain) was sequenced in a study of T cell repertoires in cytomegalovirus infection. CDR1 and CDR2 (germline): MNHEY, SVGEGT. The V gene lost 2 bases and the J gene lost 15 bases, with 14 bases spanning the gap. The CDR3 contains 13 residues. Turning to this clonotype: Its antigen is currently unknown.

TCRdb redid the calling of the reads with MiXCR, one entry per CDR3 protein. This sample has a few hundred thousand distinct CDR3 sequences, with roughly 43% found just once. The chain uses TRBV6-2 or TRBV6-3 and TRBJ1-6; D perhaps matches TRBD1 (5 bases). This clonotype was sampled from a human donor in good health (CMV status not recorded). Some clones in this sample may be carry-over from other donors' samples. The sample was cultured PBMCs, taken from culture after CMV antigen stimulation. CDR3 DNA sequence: TGTGCCAGCAGTTACGGGACCCGGGACCACCTCCACTTT. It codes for CASSYGTRDHLHF.